Shown below are 28 T cell receptor beta chains from a single sample sequenced in a study of blood T cells in healthy people across ages. Alongside a J-beta primer mix, a sample-barcoded 5' primer served in a second PCR lasting roughly 6 to 12 cycles. One entry per CDR3 protein, called by TCRdb with MiXCR from the 5' RACE reads. The sample lists about 1.5 million distinct CDR3 sequences; around 40% were seen once. Sequencing was performed on blood. The receptors were gathered from a woman younger than 35 in good health.

This chain connects TRBV6-2 or TRBV6-3 to TRBJ2-7, with a weak D call TRBD1 (6 bases). Germline V gene sequence: CDR1 MNHEY, CDR2 SVGEGT. Deletions cut 7 bases from V and 3 bases from J, with 25 bases between. There are 17 residues in the CDR3. CDR3 in DNA: TGTGCCAGCACATATTCCGGGTGGCAGGGGATGGGCTACGAGCAGTACTTC. This codes for CASTYSGWQGMGYEQYF.

This clonotype was observed at least ten times. A single base separates this from a much larger clone, so it may be a read error. This chain connects TRBV27 to TRBJ2-1, with 7 bases aligning to TRBD2. The DNA end lines up better with TRBJ2-7; the J call may be wrong. The CDR3 totals 14 residues. Germline CDR1 MNHEY, CDR2 SMNVEV (reference sequence). Here the CDR3 reads CASTERGPYNEQYF. Here the CDR3 DNA reads TGTGCCAGCACGGAGCGGGGTCCCTACAATGAGCAGTACTTC.

The chain has TRBV28 and TRBJ2-5, with 7 bases identical to TRBD1. The J call may be incorrect, as the DNA end agrees better with TRBJ2-7. Germline values: CDR1 MDHEN, CDR2 SYDVKM. This CDR3 has 12 residues. The CDR3 DNA reads TGTGCCAGCAGGCGGACAGGCTACGAGCAGTACTTC. Encoded protein: CASRRTGYEQYF.

The rearrangement joins TRBV5-1 to TRBJ1-1; D is uncertain. Germline assignment: CDR1 SGHRS and CDR2 YFSETQ. V lost 4 bases, J lost 0 bases, and 13 bases lay in between. The length of the CDR3 is 15 residues. As DNA, the CDR3 is TGCGCCAGCAGCCTCTCGACGGCTATGAACACTGAAGCTTTCTTT. Translating it yields CASSLSTAMNTEAFF. Full variable domain (outside the CDR3, taken from reference TRBV5-1 and TRBJ1-1): KAGVTQTPRYLIKTRGQQVTLSCSPISGHRSVSWYQQTPGQGLQFLFEYFSETQRNKGNFPGRFSGRQFSNSRSEMNVSTLELGDSALYLCASSLSTAMNTEAFFGQGTRLTVV.

The chain couples TRBV14 to TRBJ2-7; D call uncertain. Between the trimmed V and J ends, which lost 4 bases and 7 bases, there was a span of 11 bases. Germline V gene sequence: CDR1 SGHDN, CDR2 FVKESK. The CDR3 contains 12 residues. The CDR3 loop is CASSPLHNEQYF. The CDR3 bases are TGTGCCAGCAGCCCCCTCCACAATGAGCAGTACTTC. The variable domain in full, completed from reference TRBV14 and TRBJ2-7, reads EAGVTQFPSHSVIEKGQTVTLRCDPISGHDNLYWYRRVMGKEIKFLLHFVKESKQDESGMPNNRFLAERTGGTYSTLKVQPAELEDSGVYFCASSPLHNEQYFGPGTRLTVT.

V usage is TRBV6-2 or TRBV6-3 and J usage is TRBJ2-7; TRBD1 is a possible D gene (6 bases). CDR1 is MNHEY, CDR2 SVGEGT, per germline. The CDR3 runs to 14 residues. V dropped 6 bases and J dropped 3 bases, with 15 bases sitting between them. CDR3 residues: CASRVDRSLYEQYF. CDR3 DNA: TGTGCCAGCAGGGTTGACAGGAGCCTCTACGAGCAGTACTTC.

This rearrangement joins TRBV10-3 to TRBJ2-1; 8 bases are shared with TRBD2. The ends lost 6 bases at V and 4 bases at J; junction bases unmatched: 8. The CDR3 is 15 amino acids. Looked up from germline, CDR1 is ENHRY and CDR2 is SYGVKD. CDR3 loop: CAIRESGGRYNEQFF. The CDR3 region has the DNA TGTGCCATCAGAGAGAGCGGGGGACGTTACAATGAGCAGTTCTTC.

This clonotype was observed a few times. V is TRBV5-1 and J is TRBJ2-1; D is perhaps TRBD1 or TRBD2 (6 bases each). From germline, CDR1 is SGHRS and CDR2 YFSETQ. V lost 1 base, J lost 7 bases, and 21 bases lay in between. This CDR3 has 17 residues. CDR3 bases: TGCGCCAGCAGCTTGTTAGGCGGCTGGGGGGCGGATAATGAGCAGTTCTTC. It encodes CASSLLGGWGADNEQFF. Full variable domain (missing parts from reference TRBV5-1 and TRBJ2-1): KAGVTQTPRYLIKTRGQQVTLSCSPISGHRSVSWYQQTPGQGLQFLFEYFSETQRNKGNFPGRFSGRQFSNSRSEMNVSTLELGDSALYLCASSLLGGWGADNEQFFGPGTRLTVL.

This clonotype was counted only a few times. This chain uses TRBV20-1 with TRBJ1-5; D not certain. This CDR3 has 17 amino acids. V was cut by 0 bases and J by 1 base, with 16 bases left in between. Looked up from germline, CDR1 is DFQATT and CDR2 is SNEGSKA (reference sequence). CDR3 DNA sequence: TGCAGTGCTAGAGATTTGGGAGGGAGTAGCAGCAATCAGCCCCAGCATTTT. Its translation is CSARDLGGSSSNQPQHF.

The chain links TRBV10-3 to TRBJ1-5; D is unresolved. V was pared by 4 bases and J by 3 bases, with 13 bases between. CDR3 length: 15 amino acids. The V gene's germline CDR1 is ENHRY and CDR2 SYGVKD. The CDR3 region has the DNA TGTGCCATCAGTGTGATTAGAACAGTCAATCAGCCCCAGCATTTT. Residues: CAISVIRTVNQPQHF.

This clonotype was detected only a few times. V is TRBV6-5 and J is TRBJ1-2, with D possibly being TRBD1 (5 bases). The ends were cut back, 6 bases at V and 4 bases at J, with 15 bases in the middle. Looked up from germline, CDR1 is MNHEY and CDR2 is SVGAGI. CDR3 size: 14 residues. For the CDR3, the DNA is TGTGCCAGCAGGCTCGGACAAGCGTCCTATGGCTACACCTTC. It codes for CASRLGQASYGYTF.

V usage is TRBV7-2 and J usage is TRBJ1-2, with TRBD1 matching 7 bases. J gave up 10 bases and V 3 bases, and 8 bases lay outside the gene matches. The CDR3 contains 13 residues. Germline V lookup: CDR1 SGHTA, CDR2 FQGNSA. The CDR3 loop reads CASSFDRANDYTF. The DNA of the CDR3 is TGTGCCAGCAGCTTCGACAGGGCGAACGACTACACCTTC. Based on the CDR3 plus reference TRBV7-2 and TRBJ1-2, the full variable domain is GAGVSQSPSNKVTEKGKDVELRCDPISGHTALYWYRQSLGQGLEFLIYFQGNSAPDKSGLPSDRFSAERTGGSVSTLTIQRTQQEDSAVYLCASSFDRANDYTFGSGTRLTVV.

Remarks on this clonotype: The CDR3 carries no conserved terminal phenylalanine or tryptophan, so it likely arises from a read error. Because the CDR3's place on the DNA is in doubt, the DNA is left out and the CDR3 is given as listed by TCRdb. The chain links TRBV4-3 to TRBJ2-1; no check of the table's D call, TRBD2, against the DNA was made. Germline V gives CDR1 LGHNA, CDR2 YSLEER. Inclusive of both ends, the CDR3 amounts to 16 amino acids. CDR3 protein: CASSQGADKHTMSSSS.

The V gene is TRBV20-1, the J gene TRBJ1-1, with D hard to call. This CDR3 comprises 13 residues. CDR1 DFQATT and CDR2 SNEGSKA come from the germline V gene (reference sequence). V lost 2 bases, J lost 4 bases, and 11 bases lay in between. For the CDR3, the DNA is TGCAGTGCTAGAAAACAGACACTCACTGAAGCTTTCTTT. It translates to CSARKQTLTEAFF.

This clonotype was detected a few times. The chain links TRBV4-1 to TRBJ2-7; D uncertain. The CDR3 sequence is 12 residues long. V was shortened by 4 bases and J by 5 bases, with 9 bases between the two germline ends. Germline CDR1 reads MGHRA; CDR2 reads YSYEKL. CDR3 protein: CASSRYRNEQYF. In nucleotides, the CDR3 is TGCGCCAGCAGCCGCTATCGCAACGAGCAGTACTTC.

This clonotype was recorded a few times. The gene calls are TRBV27 and TRBJ2-5, with 10 bases fitting TRBD2. Matching the DNA end better, TRBJ2-7 makes the J call doubtful. This CDR3 is built from 14 residues. The germline V gene has CDR1 MNHEY and CDR2 SMNVEV (reference sequence). The CDR3 loop is CASSVLAGSNEQYF. The CDR3 DNA reads as TGTGCCAGCAGTGTACTAGCGGGAAGCAACGAGCAGTACTTC.

V gene TRBV5-5 combines with J gene TRBJ1-4; 10 nucleotides align to TRBD1. CDR3 length equals 14 residues. The V and J ends lost 4 bases and 7 bases, in that order; junction bases with no gene match: 4. Germline loops: CDR1 SGHKS, CDR2 YYEKEE (reference sequence). Here the CDR3 reads CASSTGQGGEKLFF. In DNA, the CDR3 is TGTGCCAGCAGCACCGGACAGGGGGGTGAAAAACTGTTTTTT.

The chain has TRBV4-2 and TRBJ2-7, with 13 nucleotides matching TRBD2. CDR1 and CDR2 (germline): LGHNA, YNFKEQ. The V segment lost 3 bases and the J segment 2 bases; nucleotides outside the gene matches: 4. The CDR3 has 16 residues. This CDR3 is CASSHGGLAGTYEQYF. For the CDR3, the DNA is TGTGCCAGCAGCCATGGGGGACTAGCGGGAACCTACGAGCAGTACTTC.

The genes are TRBV2 and TRBJ2-7, with D possibly being TRBD2 (6 bases). Germline V gene lookup returns CDR1 SNHLY and CDR2 FYNNEI. The CDR3 sequence is 14 residues long. The V end lost 4 bases, the J end lost 4 bases, and 14 bases lay between the germline ends. CDR3 protein: CASSGAGIQYEQYF. CDR3 DNA sequence: TGTGCCAGCAGTGGGGCGGGGATTCAATACGAGCAGTACTTC.

This clonotype was picked up a small number of times. The chain is built from TRBV4-2 and TRBJ1-2; no clear D gene. V dropped 1 base and J dropped 5 bases, with 14 bases sitting between them. Germline V gene data show CDR1 as LGHNA and CDR2 as YNFKEQ. CDR3 length equals 15 residues. As DNA, the CDR3 is TGTGCCAGCAGCCAAGTGAACTACGGAACGTATGGCTACACCTTC. It encodes CASSQVNYGTYGYTF.

This chain uses TRBV6-6 with TRBJ1-1; 8 positions agree with TRBD1. V shed 7 bases, J shed 4 bases, and the junction held 5 bases outside the gene matches. The CDR3 runs to 13 residues. CDR1 is MNHNY and CDR2 is SVGAGI in the germline V gene (reference sequence). Here the CDR3 reads CASTRGPGTEAFF. The CDR3 DNA follows: TGTGCCAGCACCAGGGGGCCGGGCACTGAAGCTTTCTTT.

This sequence joins TRBV29-1 and TRBJ2-1; 7 bases are a match to TRBD2. V gave up 8 bases and J gave up 5 bases; unmatched junction bases: 6. The CDR3 is made up of 12 amino acids. Germline assignment: CDR1 SQVTM and CDR2 ANQGSEA. This chain's CDR3 is CSWGRAHNEQFF. For the CDR3, the DNA is TGCAGCTGGGGGAGGGCTCACAATGAGCAGTTCTTC.

There are a few counts of this clonotype. The chain couples TRBV6-6 to TRBJ1-2; D is unclear. Germline V gene data show CDR1 as MNHNY and CDR2 as SVGAGI (reference sequence). This CDR3 has 14 amino acids. Trimming pared 1 base from V and 2 bases from J, leaving 8 bases between. Written as DNA, the CDR3 is TGTGCCAGCAGTTACTTGGATATCAACTATGGCTACACCTTC. Translation gives CASSYLDINYGYTF.

This clonotype was picked up a small number of times. The chain has TRBV25-1 and TRBJ2-1, with D possibly TRBD2 on 6 matching bases. The CDR3 is 17 residues long. V dropped 7 bases and J dropped 0 bases, with 19 bases sitting between them. Germline V gene lookup returns CDR1 MGHDK and CDR2 SYGVNS. The CDR3 here is CASTQASEITSYNEQFF. CDR3 bases: TGTGCCAGCACCCAGGCTAGCGAGATTACCTCCTACAATGAGCAGTTCTTC.

This clonotype showed up just a few times. This chain uses TRBV2 with TRBJ1-2; 7 bases are shared with TRBD1. J gave up 5 bases and V 7 bases, and 10 bases lay outside the gene matches. This CDR3 is 14 amino acids long. In germline, CDR1 is SNHLY, CDR2 FYNNEI. This CDR3 is CASTPPGTAYGYTF. CDR3 in DNA: TGTGCCAGCACGCCACCCGGGACAGCTTATGGCTACACCTTC.

This clonotype has a handful of counts. The chain links TRBV20-1 to TRBJ1-1; D call uncertain. The CDR3 runs to 11 residues. V was cut by 3 bases and J by 4 bases, with 6 bases left in between. Per the germline V gene, CDR1 is DFQATT and CDR2 is SNEGSKA (reference sequence). DNA for the CDR3: TGCAGTGCTAGTCCGGGCACTGAAGCTTTCTTT. Its protein is CSASPGTEAFF.

This clonotype was seen a handful of times. The chain carries TRBV10-3 and TRBJ2-7; the match to TRBD1 covers 8 bases. With 6 bases clipped from V and 5 bases from J, the junction kept 12 bases outside the gene matches. CDR3 size: 15 residues. Germline-derived CDR1 and CDR2 are ENHRY and SYGVKD. The chain's CDR3 is CAISPDRGVLNEQYF. The CDR3, as DNA: TGTGCCATCAGCCCAGACAGGGGAGTTTTGAACGAGCAGTACTTC.

The chain joins TRBV5-1 to TRBJ2-3, with TRBD1 matching over 7 bases. V lost 3 bases, J lost 1 base, and 5 bases stayed unmatched. The CDR3 consists of 15 residues. CDR1 and CDR2 (germline): SGHRS, YFSETQ. The CDR3 protein is CASSWAGTGTDTQYF. In DNA, the CDR3 is TGCGCCAGCAGCTGGGCCGGGACAGGCACAGATACGCAGTATTTT.